The rows below give T cell receptor beta chains drawn from one sample of a study of blood T cell repertoires in COVID-19. Sequenced by immunoSEQ multiplex PCR; TCRdb stores in-frame clones only, minus some. The sample has 380,000 or so clones, 70% to 90% seen once. The sequencing input was peripheral blood. Receptors originate from a man aged 40-50 years with acute or convalescent COVID-19. CDR3s include the opening cysteine and the closing phenylalanine or tryptophan. A D gene is named only where the DNA matches it firmly. Size values are once, few and many counts, or a class for expanded clones, and some rows have none.

V: TRBV6-5
J: TRBJ1-2
size: NA
D: NA
DNA: TGTGCCAGCAGTTACTCAACAGGACTAGACTATGGCTACACCTTC
CDR3: CASSYSTGLDYGYTF

V: TRBV19
J: TRBJ1-4
size: NA
D: NA
DNA: TGTGCCAGTAAGAACAGCCCCTATGAAAAACTGTTTTTT
CDR3: CASKNSPYEKLFF

V: TRBV5-8
J: TRBJ2-2
size: NA
D: NA
DNA: TGTGCCAGCAGCTCTAGCTTCGGGGAGCTGTTTTTT
CDR3: CASSSSFGELFF

V: TRBV9
J: TRBJ2-7
size: once
D: NA
DNA: TGTGCCAGTGGTCTGCCCGACACCTACGAGCAGTACTTC
CDR3: CASGLPDTYEQYF

V: TRBV2
J: TRBJ2-5
size: NA
D: NA
DNA: TGTGCCAGCAGCATTGGGACTGAAGACCCTCCCTATGTGACCCAGTACTTC
CDR3: CASSIGTEDPPYVTQYF

V: TRBV24-1
J: TRBJ1-5
size: NA
D: NA
DNA: TGTGCCACCATCCCCCACAGGGTGGATCAGCCCCAGCATTTT
CDR3: CATIPHRVDQPQHF

V: TRBV3-1/TRBV3-2
J: TRBJ2-7
size: NA
D: TRBD2
DNA: TGTGCCAGCAGCCAAAGCGGGAAGGGTGGGGAGCAGTACTTC
CDR3: CASSQSGKGGEQYF

V: TRBV29-1
J: TRBJ2-2
size: NA
D: NA
DNA: TGCAGCGTTGTGACAGCCGGGGAGCTGTTTTTT
CDR3: CSVVTAGELFF

V: TRBV5-1
J: TRBJ2-7
size: once
D: NA
DNA: TGCGCCAGCAGCTTTAGCGGACCCCCCTACGAGCAGTACTTC
CDR3: CASSFSGPPYEQYF

V: TRBV5-1
J: TRBJ1-3
size: NA
D: TRBD1
DNA: TGCGCCAGCAGCCCGGACAGGGGGAACGGAAACACCATATATTTT
CDR3: CASSPDRGNGNTIYF

V: TRBV9
J: TRBJ2-7
size: NA
D: NA
DNA: TGTGCCAGCAGCGTAGGTGCGGCGACCGATGTAGAGCAGTACTTC
CDR3: CASSVGAATDVEQYF

V: TRBV19
J: TRBJ1-2
size: NA
D: NA
DNA: TGTGCCAGTAGTATCCTGGCCGGGTATGGCTACACCTTC
CDR3: CASSILAGYGYTF

V: TRBV28
J: TRBJ1-4
size: once
D: TRBD1
DNA: TGTGCCAGCAGTTTTAAGGGGGCGAAGAGTGAAAAACTGTTTTTT
CDR3: CASSFKGAKSEKLFF

V: TRBV14
J: TRBJ2-3
size: NA
D: TRBD2
DNA: TGTGCCAGCAGCTGGGGAGGGGCAGATACGCAGTATTTT
CDR3: CASSWGGADTQYF

V: TRBV28
J: TRBJ1-2
size: once
D: NA
DNA: TGTGCCAGCAGTTTAATTGGGGGGGTAAATGGCTACACCTTC
CDR3: CASSLIGGVNGYTF

V: TRBV7-2
J: TRBJ1-1
size: NA
D: TRBD1
DNA: TGTGCCAGCAGCTCCCCGCGAAGGGGGCGTAGGAACACTGAAGCTTTCTTT
CDR3: CASSSPRRGRRNTEAFF

V: TRBV7-3
J: TRBJ1-1
size: NA
D: NA
DNA: TGTGCCAGCAGCGCAACGGTGAACACTGAAGCTTTCTTT
CDR3: CASSATVNTEAFF

V: TRBV29-1
J: TRBJ2-3
size: NA
D: NA
DNA: TGCAGCGTTGAAGGTCTGGGTGGACTTAGCACAGATACGCAGTATTTT
CDR3: CSVEGLGGLSTDTQYF

V: TRBV3-1/TRBV3-2
J: TRBJ2-5
size: NA
D: TRBD2
DNA: TGTGCCAGCAGCCAAGGTGGACTAGCGGGGGACGGGGAGACCCAGTACTTC
CDR3: CASSQGGLAGDGETQYF

V: TRBV15
J: TRBJ1-2
size: NA
D: NA
DNA: TGTGCCACCAGCAGAGTACCCATGGACAGCCCTTATGGCTACACCTTC
CDR3: CATSRVPMDSPYGYTF

V: TRBV2
J: TRBJ2-1
size: NA
D: TRBD1
DNA: TGTGCCAGCAGTAAGGACAGGGAGGTCTACAATGAGCAGTTCTTC
CDR3: CASSKDREVYNEQFF

V: TRBV19
J: TRBJ2-1
size: few
D: TRBD2
DNA: TGTGCCAGTAGTGGGGTAGCGGGCGTGAATGAGCAGTTCTTC
CDR3: CASSGVAGVNEQFF

V: TRBV7-2
J: TRBJ1-2
size: NA
D: TRBD1
DNA: TGTGCCAGCAGCCCCGGGACAGGGCCCTATGGCTACACCTTC
CDR3: CASSPGTGPYGYTF

V: TRBV7-9
J: TRBJ2-1
size: NA
D: TRBD2
DNA: TGTGCCAGCAGCCTATCTAGCGGGGGATACAATGAGCAGTTCTTC
CDR3: CASSLSSGGYNEQFF

V: TRBV7-9
J: TRBJ1-1
size: few
D: TRBD1
DNA: TGTGCCAGCAGCGGATACCGGGACAGGGGTTTTGAAGCTTTCTTT
CDR3: CASSGYRDRGFEAFF

V: TRBV6-6
J: TRBJ2-1
size: NA
D: NA
DNA: TGTGCCAGCAGAATGGGGGCACCGGGTAATGAGCAGTTCTTC
CDR3: CASRMGAPGNEQFF

V: TRBV7-9
J: TRBJ1-3
size: few
D: TRBD1
DNA: TGTGCCAGCAGCTTGTGGTTGACAGGGGAGAACACCATATATTTT
CDR3: CASSLWLTGENTIYF

V: TRBV20-1
J: TRBJ1-5
size: NA
D: NA
DNA: TGCAGTGCTAGCGGGTCACCGCCCCAGCATTTT
CDR3: CSASGSPPQHF

V: TRBV4-3
J: TRBJ1-2
size: NA
D: TRBD1
DNA: TGCGCCAGCAGCCCCCTACTATTCGACAGGGCCTATGGCTACACCTTC
CDR3: CASSPLLFDRAYGYTF

V: TRBV9
J: TRBJ1-1
size: NA
D: NA
DNA: TGTGCCAGCAGCGTACAGGTGAACACTGAAGCTTTCTTT
CDR3: CASSVQVNTEAFF

V: TRBV9
J: TRBJ1-1
size: NA
D: NA
DNA: TGTGCCAGCAGCGACAGGGTAGGAACTGAAGCTTTCTTT
CDR3: CASSDRVGTEAFF

V: TRBV6-6
J: TRBJ2-7
size: NA
D: NA
DNA: TGTGCCAGCGGAGGGACGGATGGGTTTTGGGAGCAGTACTTC
CDR3: CASGGTDGFWEQYF

V: TRBV2
J: TRBJ2-5
size: NA
D: TRBD1
DNA: TGTGCCAGCAGGCTCTGGGACAGGGCCGACCGAGAGACCCAGTACTTC
CDR3: CASRLWDRADRETQYF

V: TRBV7-9
J: TRBJ2-1
size: NA
D: NA
DNA: TGTGCCAGCAGCTTAGCGGGCCAAGAGGAGCAGTTCTTC
CDR3: CASSLAGQEEQFF

V: TRBV7-9
J: TRBJ1-3
size: NA
D: NA
DNA: TGTGCCAGCAGCTTAGCGTCCTTCTCTGGAAACACCATATATTTT
CDR3: CASSLASFSGNTIYF

V: TRBV5-6
J: TRBJ2-3
size: NA
D: TRBD2
DNA: TGTGCCAGCAGCTTTAGGACTAGCGGACGCACAGATACGCAGTATTTT
CDR3: CASSFRTSGRTDTQYF

V: TRBV11-2
J: TRBJ2-2
size: NA
D: TRBD1
DNA: TGTGCCAGCAGCTTACGGCAGGGGGCAGACACCGGGGAGCTGTTTTTT
CDR3: CASSLRQGADTGELFF

V: TRBV11-3
J: TRBJ1-1
size: NA
D: NA
DNA: TGTGCCAGCAGCTCGTTTACCGGGACACCTATGAACACTGAAGCTTTCTTT
CDR3: CASSSFTGTPMNTEAFF

V: TRBV28
J: TRBJ2-1
size: NA
D: NA
DNA: TGTGCCAGCAGTATCCCGACAGTGGGTGAGCAGTTCTTC
CDR3: CASSIPTVGEQFF

V: TRBV9
J: TRBJ2-1
size: once
D: TRBD2
DNA: TGTGCCAGCAGCGTAGCGGGTAGCGGGGTCTCCAGCTCCTACAATGAGCAGTTCTTC
CDR3: CASSVAGSGVSSSYNEQFF

V: TRBV19
J: TRBJ2-7
size: NA
D: NA
DNA: TGTGCCAGTAGTAACGGAGGGATCTCCTACGAGCAGTACTTC
CDR3: CASSNGGISYEQYF

V: TRBV19
J: TRBJ1-3
size: few
D: NA
DNA: TGTGCCAGTAGTATACTACAGGGCTCTGGAAACACCATATATTTT
CDR3: CASSILQGSGNTIYF

V: TRBV6-5
J: TRBJ1-2
size: NA
D: TRBD1
DNA: TGTGCCAGCAGTCGACAGGGGGCGGACTATGGCTACACCTTC
CDR3: CASSRQGADYGYTF

V: TRBV10-3
J: TRBJ1-5
size: NA
D: NA
DNA: TGTGCCATCAGTGAGACCTCCGGAGGTAGCAATCAGCCCCAGCATTTT
CDR3: CAISETSGGSNQPQHF

V: TRBV30
J: TRBJ1-5
size: NA
D: NA
DNA: TGTGCCTGGAGTGGGGGGAGGGAAAATCAGCCCCAGCATTTT
CDR3: CAWSGGRENQPQHF

V: TRBV6-6
J: TRBJ1-1
size: NA
D: NA
DNA: TGTGCCAGCAGCAATGGGGAGTACACTGAAGCTTTCTTT
CDR3: CASSNGEYTEAFF

V: TRBV2
J: TRBJ2-7
size: NA
D: NA
DNA: TGTGCCAGCAGAGGAGCCGATTCCTACGAGCAGTACTTC
CDR3: CASRGADSYEQYF

V: TRBV24-1
J: TRBJ2-5
size: NA
D: TRBD1
DNA: TGTGCCACCAGCTCCCTAGGGGGCGGCCAAGAGACCCAGTACTTC
CDR3: CATSSLGGGQETQYF

V: TRBV29-1
J: TRBJ1-4
size: NA
D: TRBD1
DNA: TGCAGCGTTGCCGGGACAGGGTATGAAAAACTGTTTTTT
CDR3: CSVAGTGYEKLFF

V: TRBV18
J: TRBJ2-5
size: NA
D: NA
DNA: TGTGCCAGCTCTCGCCAGTACCAAGAGACCCAGTACTTC
CDR3: CASSRQYQETQYF

V: TRBV9
J: TRBJ1-4
size: NA
D: TRBD1
DNA: TGTGCCAGCAGCTCTACAGGGGGTGAAAAACTGTTTTTT
CDR3: CASSSTGGEKLFF

V: TRBV6-5
J: TRBJ2-7
size: NA
D: TRBD2
DNA: TGTGCCAGCAGTCCCGCGGCGGGGGACGAGCAGTACTTC
CDR3: CASSPAAGDEQYF

V: TRBV3-1/TRBV3-2
J: TRBJ1-1
size: few
D: NA
DNA: TGTGCCAGCAGCCCAAAACCATCGGGGGGTGGCATCGGGAGAACTGAAGCTTTCTTT
CDR3: CASSPKPSGGGIGRTEAFF

V: TRBV7-2
J: TRBJ2-1
size: once
D: NA
DNA: TGTGCCAGCAGCTTAAATTTCCGGGTGGACTACAATGAGCAGTTCTTC
CDR3: CASSLNFRVDYNEQFF

V: TRBV15
J: TRBJ1-4
size: NA
D: TRBD1
DNA: TGTGCCACCAGCAGACCGAAGGGGGCGACCGCAACTAATGAAAAACTGTTTTTT
CDR3: CATSRPKGATATNEKLFF

V: TRBV7-9
J: TRBJ1-4
size: NA
D: NA
DNA: TGTGCCAGCAGCCGTCAGGGTTATGAAAAACTGTTTTTT
CDR3: CASSRQGYEKLFF

V: TRBV11-2
J: TRBJ2-2
size: NA
D: NA
DNA: TGTGCCAGCAGCTTAGAGTCCAGGTCCGGGGAGCTGTTTTTT
CDR3: CASSLESRSGELFF

V: TRBV7-6
J: TRBJ2-7
size: NA
D: NA
DNA: TGTGCCAGCAGCTTATCCATGGACAGAGATAACGGCCTCTACGAGCAGTACTTC
CDR3: CASSLSMDRDNGLYEQYF

V: TRBV6-4
J: TRBJ2-5
size: NA
D: TRBD2
DNA: TGTGCCAGCAGCCCGACTAGCGGTGAGACCCAGTACTTC
CDR3: CASSPTSGETQYF

V: TRBV18
J: TRBJ1-1
size: NA
D: NA
DNA: TGTGCCAGCTCACCGTACAGGGCGAACACTGAAGCTTTCTTT
CDR3: CASSPYRANTEAFF